This passage covers 23 T cell receptor beta chains from one sample sequenced in a study of cytomegalovirus exposure and HLA in healthy donors (dated by TCRdb to 2015 to 2018). Library creation used the immunoSEQ multiplex PCR assay. A mixture of 60 forward primers for TCR Vbeta segments and 13 reverse primers for TCR Jbeta segments was used in the multiplex PCR. In TCRdb, the immuneACCESS table is reduced to in-frame sequences with V and J assigned. These tables do not hold every clone; where another copy was compared, an unresolved V gene accounts for under half, and the others remain unexplained. Across this sample there are 97,000 or so clones, with around a tenth seen only once. The biggest ten clones account for approximately 5.1% of the sample. Sequenced: PBMCs. The receptors were gathered from a man aged 50-59 years in good health and CMV-seropositive.

The rearrangement joins TRBV10-1 to TRBJ2-7, with 7 nucleotides matching TRBD2. The CDR3 is made up of 15 amino acids. CDR1 and CDR2 from the germline V gene are WNHNN and SYGVQD (reference sequence). V lost 11 bases, J lost 1 base, and 14 bases stayed unmatched. The chain's CDR3 is CAAPGGGRRSYEQYF. The CDR3 DNA is TGCGCCGCCCCGGGCGGCGGGAGAAGGTCCTACGAGCAGTACTTC.

The rearrangement links TRBV7-3 to TRBJ2-3; TRBD2 aligns across 15 bases. The J segment lost 4 bases and the V segment lost 4 bases, leaving 3 bases of the junction unmatched. CDR3 size: 16 residues. Germline-derived CDR1 and CDR2 are SGHTA and FQGTGA. For the CDR3, the DNA is TGTGCCAGCAGCTCTGGACTAGCGGGAGGGCCAGATACGCAGTATTTT. Translation gives CASSSGLAGGPDTQYF.

The chain couples TRBV7-2 to TRBJ2-7, with 8 bases lining up with TRBD2. This CDR3 has 17 amino acids. Germline CDR1 and CDR2: SGHTA and FQGNSA. Trimming cost V 5 bases and J 5 bases; bases outside gene matches: 17. Written as DNA, the CDR3 is TGTGCCAGCAGCCCCCATAGCGGGAAAGCGGGTCGAAACGAGCAGTACTTC. It encodes CASSPHSGKAGRNEQYF.

The genes are TRBV6-1 and TRBJ2-4, with TRBD2 identical over 10 bases. The germline gives CDR1 MNHNS, CDR2 SASEGT. Trimming cost V 1 base and J 8 bases; bases outside gene matches: 11. The CDR3 has 17 amino acids. The CDR3 nucleotides read TGTGCCAGCAGTGAAGTGCTACGACTAGCGGGTAGGGACATTCAGTACTTC. It yields the protein CASSEVLRLAGRDIQYF.

A few counts support this clone. This chain connects TRBV6-1 to TRBJ2-7, with 7 bases lining up with TRBD1. With 6 bases clipped from V and 3 bases from J, the junction kept 8 bases outside the gene matches. The CDR3 totals 14 residues. CDR1 and CDR2 (germline): MNHNS, SASEGT. The CDR3 nucleotides are TGTGCCAGCAGGGGTAGGACAGGAGGCTACGAGCAGTACTTC. This codes for CASRGRTGGYEQYF.

The chain recombines TRBV28 with TRBJ2-7; D might be TRBD1 (6 bases). With 5 bases removed from V and 4 bases from J, the gap between germline ends came to 15 bases. Germline values: CDR1 MDHEN, CDR2 SYDVKM. The CDR3 contains 14 residues. The CDR3 region is CASSQYRAGYEQYF. The DNA of the CDR3 is TGTGCCAGCAGTCAGTACAGGGCCGGGTACGAGCAGTACTTC. The variable domain in full, with the rest retrieved from reference TRBV28 and TRBJ2-7, is DVKVTQSSRYLVKRTGEKVFLECVQDMDHENMFWYRQDPGLGLRLIYFSYDVKMKEKGDIPEGYSVSREKKERFSLILESASTNQTSMYLCASSQYRAGYEQYFGPGTRLTVT.

The rearrangement joins TRBV5-8 to TRBJ2-5; possibly TRBD2 for D (5 bases). Per the germline V gene, CDR1 is SGHTS and CDR2 is YDEGEE. The CDR3 is made up of 12 amino acids. Trimming took 4 bases from V and 5 from J, leaving 9 bases between them. CDR3 protein: CASSGRWETQYF. The CDR3 DNA is TGTGCCAGCAGCGGGAGATGGGAGACCCAGTACTTC.

The CDR3 DNA reads as TGTGCCAGCTGGGACAGGGTCTACGAGCAGTACTTC. This gives the protein CASWDRVYEQYF. The gene calls are TRBV6-5 and TRBJ2-7; 9 positions agree with TRBD1. CDR1 and CDR2 (germline): MNHEY, SVGAGI. V shed 8 bases, J shed 3 bases, and the junction held 2 bases outside the gene matches. The CDR3 runs to 12 residues.

The V call is TRBV5-6, the J call TRBJ1-5, with 7 bases that match TRBD1. The CDR3 is 16 residues long. V trimming: 1 base; J trimming: 1 base; junction bases outside the gene matches: 5. The germline gives CDR1 SGHDT, CDR2 YYEEEE. The CDR3 is CASSLKGAGSNQPQHF. The CDR3 region has the DNA TGTGCCAGCAGCTTGAAGGGGGCAGGAAGCAATCAGCCCCAGCATTTT.

The genes are TRBV4-3 and TRBJ2-7, with 13 bases lining up with TRBD2. Germline lookup yields CDR1 LGHNA and CDR2 YSLEER. This CDR3 has 16 residues. V lost 6 bases to trimming and J lost 4 bases; unmatched junction nucleotides: 9. CDR3 loop: CASSQTSGRTHYEQYF. The CDR3 DNA sequence: TGCGCCAGCAGTCAGACTAGCGGGAGGACTCATTACGAGCAGTACTTC.

The chain combines TRBV28 with TRBJ2-5; D gene uncertain. Trimming removed 2 bases from V and 5 bases from J, with 9 bases in between. This CDR3 contains 13 residues. The germline V gene has CDR1 MDHEN and CDR2 SYDVKM. The CDR3 protein is CASSLKFQETQYF. CDR3 nucleotide sequence: TGTGCCAGCAGTTTAAAATTTCAGGAGACCCAGTACTTC.

This clone was found a few times. The V call is TRBV6-6, the J call TRBJ2-7, with D tentatively TRBD2 (5 bases). Germline CDR1 and CDR2: MNHNY and SVGAGI (reference sequence). Trimming removed 4 bases from V and 3 bases from J, with 16 bases in between. CDR3 size: 15 residues. CDR3 residues: CASSLEPGKGYEQYF. CDR3 nucleotides: TGTGCCAGCAGTTTGGAACCGGGAAAGGGCTACGAGCAGTACTTC.

This clone was seen more than once but under ten times. This rearrangement joins TRBV29-1 to TRBJ2-2; the D is unclear. This CDR3 contains 11 residues. The germline gives CDR1 SQVTM, CDR2 ANQGSEA. Trimming took 5 bases from V and 7 from J, leaving 8 bases between them. In DNA form, the CDR3 reads TGCAGCGTTCGAAGCCTCGGGGAGCTGTTTTTT. It translates to CSVRSLGELFF.

This clone was counted between two and nine times. This chain connects TRBV29-1 to TRBJ1-2; D gene uncertain. The V and J ends lost 3 bases and 0 bases respectively, with 8 bases between them. This CDR3 region has 13 residues. Per germline, CDR1 SQVTM and CDR2 ANQGSEA. The CDR3 region is CSVDGGSNYGYTF. The CDR3 region has the DNA TGCAGCGTTGACGGCGGCTCTAACTATGGCTACACCTTC.

This chain joins TRBV28 and TRBJ2-5, with 8 nucleotides matching TRBD2. Germline V gives CDR1 MDHEN, CDR2 SYDVKM. V lost 4 bases and J lost 5; bases outside the gene matches: 9. CDR3 length: 15 residues. CDR3 nucleotides: TGTGCCAGCAGTTCCGACGGGAGGGCCCGTGAGACCCAGTACTTC. It codes for CASSSDGRARETQYF.

This clone was found a few times. The chain uses TRBV11-3 and TRBJ2-1; weak D call: TRBD2 (5 bases). Germline-derived CDR1 and CDR2 are SGHNT and YENEEA. The V end lost 2 bases, the J end lost 6 bases, and 8 bases lay between the germline ends. This CDR3 is 13 amino acids long. The CDR3 DNA reads as TGTGCCAGCAGCTTAACTAGAATCAATGAGCAGTTCTTC. It translates to CASSLTRINEQFF.

With respect to this clone: The junction differs from germline at one of its ends, possibly a read error. V is TRBV28 and J is TRBJ2-7; 12 bases line up with TRBD1. The length of the CDR3 is 14 residues. Germline V gene lookup returns CDR1 MDHEN and CDR2 SYDVKM. For the CDR3, the DNA is TGTGCCAGCAGTTCCGTAGCCGGGACAGGGGGCGCAGGCTTC. This translates into CASSSVAGTGGAGF.

V usage is TRBV30 and J usage is TRBJ2-2; the D gene is possibly TRBD1 (6 bases). Germline V lookup: CDR1 GTSNPN, CDR2 SVGIG (reference sequence). CDR3 length: 12 amino acids. The V and J ends lost 5 bases and 7 bases respectively, with 11 bases between them. This chain's CDR3 is CAWGRDIGELFF. The DNA for the CDR3 is TGTGCCTGGGGAAGGGACATCGGGGAGCTGTTTTTT.

The chain carries TRBV27 and TRBJ2-3; D may be TRBD1 (5 bases). There are 15 residues in the CDR3. V was clipped by 2 bases and J by 6 bases, with 15 bases between them. CDR1 and CDR2 (germline): MNHEY, SMNVEV (reference sequence). CDR3 coding DNA: TGTGCCAGCAGTTTACGCAGTGACAGATCGGATACGCAGTATTTT. Encoded protein: CASSLRSDRSDTQYF.

This sequence joins TRBV19 and TRBJ2-4; 8 positions match TRBD2. The CDR3 covers 15 residues. Looked up from germline, CDR1 is LNHDA and CDR2 is SQIVND (reference sequence). V lost 4 bases, J lost 4 bases, and 6 bases stayed unmatched. CDR3 region: CASSTLASGKNIQYF. The CDR3 region has the DNA TGTGCCAGTAGTACTCTCGCTAGCGGGAAAAACATTCAGTACTTC.

In its sample, this clone was seen a few times. The gene calls are TRBV2 and TRBJ2-7; 11 bases align to TRBD2. The CDR3 runs 22 residues. J gave up 2 bases and V 2 bases, and 23 bases lay outside the gene matches. Germline V gene lookup returns CDR1 SNHLY and CDR2 FYNNEI. The chain's CDR3 is CASSERLAGGKTGAAKAYEQYF. The DNA of the CDR3 is TGTGCCAGCAGTGAAAGGCTAGCGGGAGGCAAAACAGGCGCTGCCAAAGCCTACGAGCAGTACTTC.

This chain joins TRBV4-2 and TRBJ2-7, with a possible D match to TRBD1 (6 bases). The CDR3 spans 14 residues. Germline V CDR1 and CDR2: LGHNA, YNFKEQ. Trimming shortened V by 3 bases and J by 6 bases, and 15 bases separated the two germline ends. CDR3 nucleotides: TGTGCCAGCAGCCAGGGCAGAACAGGGCCCGAGCAGTACTTC. It encodes CASSQGRTGPEQYF.

This clone showed up many times. This specimen includes other DNA sequences encoding the same CDR3. The chain has TRBV5-6 and TRBJ2-7; D is uncertain. CDR1 and CDR2 from the germline V gene are SGHDT and YYEEEE. Trimming took off 2 bases at V and 4 bases at J, with 10 bases between the two ends. CDR3 length: 13 amino acids. CDR3 bases: TGTGCCAGCAGCTTTCTAGACGGGTACGAGCAGTACTTC. Its protein product is CASSFLDGYEQYF.